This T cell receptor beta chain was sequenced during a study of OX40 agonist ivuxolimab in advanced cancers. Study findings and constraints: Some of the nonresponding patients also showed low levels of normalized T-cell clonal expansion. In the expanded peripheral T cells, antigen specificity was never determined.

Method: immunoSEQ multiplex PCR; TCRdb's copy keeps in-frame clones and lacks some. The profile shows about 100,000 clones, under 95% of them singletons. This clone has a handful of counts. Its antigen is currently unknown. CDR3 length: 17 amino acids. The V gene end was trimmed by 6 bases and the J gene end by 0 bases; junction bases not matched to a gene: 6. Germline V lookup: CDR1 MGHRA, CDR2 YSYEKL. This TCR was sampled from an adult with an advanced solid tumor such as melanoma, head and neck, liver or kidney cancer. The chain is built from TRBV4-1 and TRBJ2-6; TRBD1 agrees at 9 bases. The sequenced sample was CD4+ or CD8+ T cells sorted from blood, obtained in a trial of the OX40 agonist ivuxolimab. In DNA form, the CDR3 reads TGCGCCAGCAGGTGGGACAGGGCCTACTCTGGGGCCAACGTCCTGACTTTC. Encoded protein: CASRWDRAYSGANVLTF.